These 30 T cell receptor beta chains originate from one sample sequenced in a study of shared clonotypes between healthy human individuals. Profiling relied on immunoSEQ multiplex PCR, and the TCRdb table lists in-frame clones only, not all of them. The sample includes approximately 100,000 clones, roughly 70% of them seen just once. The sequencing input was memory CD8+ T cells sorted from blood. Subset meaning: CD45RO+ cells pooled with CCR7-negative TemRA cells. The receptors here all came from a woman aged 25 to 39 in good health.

CDR3 nucleotide sequence: TGTGCCAGCAGTGTGACGGGTAACACTGAAGCTTTCTTT. Translated, it gives CASSVTGNTEAFF. V and J are TRBV2 and TRBJ1-1; D is undetermined. V gave up 4 bases and J gave up 2 bases, with 8 bases separating them. This CDR3 is built from 13 residues. Germline assignment: CDR1 SNHLY and CDR2 FYNNEI.

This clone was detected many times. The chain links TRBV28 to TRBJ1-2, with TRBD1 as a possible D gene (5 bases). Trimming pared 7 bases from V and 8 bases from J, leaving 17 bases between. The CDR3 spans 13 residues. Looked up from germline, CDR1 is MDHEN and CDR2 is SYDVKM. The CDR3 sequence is CASTPEGSWGYTF. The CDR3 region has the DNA TGTGCCAGCACCCCCGAGGGGAGTTGGGGCTACACCTTC.

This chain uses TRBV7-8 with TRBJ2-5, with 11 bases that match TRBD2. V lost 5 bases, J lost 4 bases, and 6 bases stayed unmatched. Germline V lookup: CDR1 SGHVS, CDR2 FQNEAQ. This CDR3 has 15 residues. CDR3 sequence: CASSPLAGVRETQYF. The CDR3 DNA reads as TGTGCCAGCAGCCCACTAGCGGGAGTAAGAGAGACCCAGTACTTC.

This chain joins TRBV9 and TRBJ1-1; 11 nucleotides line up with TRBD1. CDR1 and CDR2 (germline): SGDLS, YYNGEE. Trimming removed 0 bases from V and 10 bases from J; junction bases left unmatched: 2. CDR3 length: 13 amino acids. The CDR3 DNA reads TGTGCCAGCAGCGTAGGCGGGACAGGGGGAGCTTTCTTT. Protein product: CASSVGGTGGAFF.

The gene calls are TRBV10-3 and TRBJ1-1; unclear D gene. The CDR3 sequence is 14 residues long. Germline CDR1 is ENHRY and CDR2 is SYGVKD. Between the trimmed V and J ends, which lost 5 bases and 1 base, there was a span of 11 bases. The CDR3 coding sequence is TGTGCCATCAGTCATGACGGACGGAACACTGAAGCTTTCTTT. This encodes CAISHDGRNTEAFF.

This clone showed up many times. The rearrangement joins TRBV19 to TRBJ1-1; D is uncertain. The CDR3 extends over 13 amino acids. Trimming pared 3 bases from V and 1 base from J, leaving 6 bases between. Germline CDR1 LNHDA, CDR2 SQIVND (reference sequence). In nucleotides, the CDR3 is TGTGCCAGTAGTATTTGGGGGAACACTGAAGCTTTCTTT. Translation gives CASSIWGNTEAFF.

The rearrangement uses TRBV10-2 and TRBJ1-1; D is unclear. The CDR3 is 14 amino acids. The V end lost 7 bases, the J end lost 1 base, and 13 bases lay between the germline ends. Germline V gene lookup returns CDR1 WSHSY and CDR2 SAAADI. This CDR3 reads CASTDSGWNTEAFF. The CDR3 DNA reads TGCGCCAGCACCGATTCGGGTTGGAACACTGAAGCTTTCTTT.

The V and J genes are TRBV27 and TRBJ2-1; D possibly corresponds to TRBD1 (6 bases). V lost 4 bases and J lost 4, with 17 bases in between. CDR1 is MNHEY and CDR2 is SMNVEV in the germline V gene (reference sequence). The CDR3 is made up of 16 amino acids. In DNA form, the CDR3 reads TGTGCCAGCAGTTCAGCCGAGTCGGACAGATACAATGAGCAGTTCTTC. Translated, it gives CASSSAESDRYNEQFF.

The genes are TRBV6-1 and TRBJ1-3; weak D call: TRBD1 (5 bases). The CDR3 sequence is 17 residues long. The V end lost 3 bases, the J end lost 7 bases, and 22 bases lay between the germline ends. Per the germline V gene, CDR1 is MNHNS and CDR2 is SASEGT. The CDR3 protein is CASSEGRHGAAGNTIYF. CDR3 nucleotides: TGTGCCAGCAGTGAGGGTCGACACGGGGCGGCCGGGAACACCATATATTTT.

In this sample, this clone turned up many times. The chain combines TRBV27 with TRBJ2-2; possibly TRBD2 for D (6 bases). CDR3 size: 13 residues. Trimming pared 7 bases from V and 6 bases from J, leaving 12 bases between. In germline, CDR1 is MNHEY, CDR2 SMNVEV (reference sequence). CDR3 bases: TGTGCCAGCACGACGGGAGAGGCCGGGGAGCTGTTTTTT. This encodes CASTTGEAGELFF.

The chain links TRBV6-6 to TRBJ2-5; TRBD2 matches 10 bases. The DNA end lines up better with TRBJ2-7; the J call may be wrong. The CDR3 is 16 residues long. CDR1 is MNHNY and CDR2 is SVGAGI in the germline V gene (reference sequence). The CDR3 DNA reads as TGTGCCAGCAGCGACGATTCGGGACTAGCGAACTACGAGCAGTACTTC. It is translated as CASSDDSGLANYEQYF.

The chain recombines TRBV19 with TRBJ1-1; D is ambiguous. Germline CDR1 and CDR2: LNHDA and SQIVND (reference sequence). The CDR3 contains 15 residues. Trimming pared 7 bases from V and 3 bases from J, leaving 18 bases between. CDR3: CASTNGPTPDTEAFF. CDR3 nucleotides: TGTGCCAGTACTAACGGACCGACCCCCGACACTGAAGCTTTCTTT.

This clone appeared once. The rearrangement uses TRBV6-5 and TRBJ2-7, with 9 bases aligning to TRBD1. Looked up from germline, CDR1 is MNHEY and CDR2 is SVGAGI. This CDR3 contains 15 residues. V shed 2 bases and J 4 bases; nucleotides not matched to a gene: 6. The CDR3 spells CASSYPQGARYEQYF. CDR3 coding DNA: TGTGCCAGCAGTTACCCACAGGGGGCGAGGTACGAGCAGTACTTC.

CDR3 sequence (DNA): TGCGCCAGCAGCTTGGATGTGACAGGGGGCACTGAAGCTTTCTTT. Its protein is CASSLDVTGGTEAFF. This chain connects TRBV5-1 to TRBJ1-1; TRBD1 aligns across 9 bases. Trimming took 0 bases from V and 4 from J; bases not matched to a gene: 4. This CDR3 is 15 amino acids long. Germline V gene data show CDR1 as SGHRS and CDR2 as YFSETQ.

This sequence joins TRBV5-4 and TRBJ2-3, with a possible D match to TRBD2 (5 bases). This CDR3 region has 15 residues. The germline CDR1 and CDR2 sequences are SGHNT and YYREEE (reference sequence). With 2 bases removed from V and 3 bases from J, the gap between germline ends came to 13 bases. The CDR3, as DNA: TGTGCCAGCAGCTTTGCCCCCCCGGGGACAGATACGCAGTATTTT. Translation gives CASSFAPPGTDTQYF. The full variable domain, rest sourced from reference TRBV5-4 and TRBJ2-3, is ETGVTQSPTHLIKTRGQQVTLRCSSQSGHNTVSWYQQALGQGPQFIFQYYREEENGRGNFPPRFSGLQFPNYSSELNVNALELDDSALYLCASSFAPPGTDTQYFGPGTRLTVL.

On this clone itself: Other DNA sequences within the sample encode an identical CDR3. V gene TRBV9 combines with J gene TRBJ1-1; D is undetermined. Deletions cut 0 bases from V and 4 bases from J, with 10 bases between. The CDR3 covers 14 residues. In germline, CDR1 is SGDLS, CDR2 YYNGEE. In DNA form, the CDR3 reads TGTGCCAGCAGCGTAGCCTGGGGATCCACTGAAGCTTTCTTT. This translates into CASSVAWGSTEAFF.

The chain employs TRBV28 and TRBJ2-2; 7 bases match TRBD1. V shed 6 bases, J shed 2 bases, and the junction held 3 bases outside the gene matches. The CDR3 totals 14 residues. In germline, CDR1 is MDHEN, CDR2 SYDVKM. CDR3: CASRWDSNTGELFF. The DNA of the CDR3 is TGTGCCAGCAGGTGGGACAGCAACACCGGGGAGCTGTTTTTT.

CDR3 sequence (DNA): TGTGCCAGCAGTCCCCACGGGGAGTACCAAGAGACCCAGTACTTC. Protein: CASSPHGEYQETQYF. The chain combines TRBV13 with TRBJ2-5, with a tentative D call TRBD2 (5 bases). The germline gives CDR1 PRHDT, CDR2 FYEKMQ (reference sequence). V lost 6 bases to trimming and J lost 0 bases, with 14 bases between them. The CDR3 contains 15 residues.

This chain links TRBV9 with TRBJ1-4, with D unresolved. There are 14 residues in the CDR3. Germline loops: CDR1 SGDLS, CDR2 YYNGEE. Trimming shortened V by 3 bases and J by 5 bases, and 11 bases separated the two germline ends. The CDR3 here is CASSARSANEKLFF. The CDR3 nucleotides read TGTGCCAGCAGCGCCAGAAGTGCGAATGAAAAACTGTTTTTT.

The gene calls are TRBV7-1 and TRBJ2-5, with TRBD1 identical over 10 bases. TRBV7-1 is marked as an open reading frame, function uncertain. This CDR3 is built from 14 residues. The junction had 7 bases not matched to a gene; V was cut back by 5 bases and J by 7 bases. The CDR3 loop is CASSLDRGPGTQYF. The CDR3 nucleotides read TGTGCCAGCAGCCTTGACAGGGGGCCAGGGACCCAGTACTTC.

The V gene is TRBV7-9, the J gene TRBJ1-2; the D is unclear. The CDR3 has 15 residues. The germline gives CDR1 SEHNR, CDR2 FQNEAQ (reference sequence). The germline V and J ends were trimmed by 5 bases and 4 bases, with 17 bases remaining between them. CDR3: CASSLSTGKTYGYTF. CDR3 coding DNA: TGTGCCAGCAGCCTCTCAACTGGAAAGACCTATGGCTACACCTTC.

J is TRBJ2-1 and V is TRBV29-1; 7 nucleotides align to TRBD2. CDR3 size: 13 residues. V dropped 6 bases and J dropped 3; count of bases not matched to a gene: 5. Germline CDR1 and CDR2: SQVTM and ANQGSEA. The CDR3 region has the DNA TGCAGCGTCCTGGGGGGGGACTACAATGAGCAGTTCTTC. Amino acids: CSVLGGDYNEQFF.

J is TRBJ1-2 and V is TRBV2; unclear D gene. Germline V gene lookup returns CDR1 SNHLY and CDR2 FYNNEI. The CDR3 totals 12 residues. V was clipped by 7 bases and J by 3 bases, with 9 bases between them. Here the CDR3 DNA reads TGTGCCAGCAACGATCTGTACTATGGCTACACCTTC. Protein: CASNDLYYGYTF.

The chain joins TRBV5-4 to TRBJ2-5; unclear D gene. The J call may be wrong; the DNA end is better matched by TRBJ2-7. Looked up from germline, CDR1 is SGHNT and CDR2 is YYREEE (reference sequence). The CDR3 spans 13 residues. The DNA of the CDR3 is TGTGCCAGCAGCTCGACTGACTCCTACGAGCAGTACTTC. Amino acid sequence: CASSSTDSYEQYF.

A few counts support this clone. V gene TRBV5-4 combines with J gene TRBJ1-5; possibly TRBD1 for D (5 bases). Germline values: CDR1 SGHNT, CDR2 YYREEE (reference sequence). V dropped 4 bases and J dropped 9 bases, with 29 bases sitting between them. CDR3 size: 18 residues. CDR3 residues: CASSQVSEGADHVRPQHF. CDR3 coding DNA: TGTGCCAGCAGCCAAGTATCCGAAGGGGCCGACCACGTACGGCCCCAGCATTTT.

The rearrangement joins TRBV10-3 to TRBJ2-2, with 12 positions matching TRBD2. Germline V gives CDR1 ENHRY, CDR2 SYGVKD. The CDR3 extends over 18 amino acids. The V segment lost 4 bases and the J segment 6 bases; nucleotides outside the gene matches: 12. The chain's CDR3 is CAISGSLAGGPNAGELFF. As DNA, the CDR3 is TGTGCCATCAGTGGGTCCCTAGCGGGAGGGCCCAACGCCGGGGAGCTGTTTTTT.

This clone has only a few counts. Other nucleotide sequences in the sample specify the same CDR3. The CDR3 protein is CASSSGQGDGNTIYF. DNA for the CDR3: TGTGCCAGCAGTTCGGGACAGGGAGACGGAAACACCATATATTTT. The genes are TRBV28 and TRBJ1-3; the match to TRBD1 covers 9 bases. The germline V gene has CDR1 MDHEN and CDR2 SYDVKM. The V segment lost 4 bases and the J segment 4 bases; nucleotides outside the gene matches: 5. CDR3 length equals 15 residues. Variable domain in full (rest from reference TRBV28 and TRBJ1-3): DVKVTQSSRYLVKRTGEKVFLECVQDMDHENMFWYRQDPGLGLRLIYFSYDVKMKEKGDIPEGYSVSREKKERFSLILESASTNQTSMYLCASSSGQGDGNTIYFGEGSWLTVV.

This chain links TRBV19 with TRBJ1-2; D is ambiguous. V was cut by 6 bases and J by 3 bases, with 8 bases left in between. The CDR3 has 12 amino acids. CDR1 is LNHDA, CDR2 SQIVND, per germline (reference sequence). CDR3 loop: CASREYDYGYTF. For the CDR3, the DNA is TGTGCCAGTAGAGAGTATGACTATGGCTACACCTTC.

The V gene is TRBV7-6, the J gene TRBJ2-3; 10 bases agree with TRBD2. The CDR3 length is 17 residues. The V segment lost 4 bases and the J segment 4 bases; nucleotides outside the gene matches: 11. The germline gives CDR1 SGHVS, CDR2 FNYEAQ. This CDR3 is CASSYTGLAGAADTQYF. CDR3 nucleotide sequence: TGTGCCAGCAGCTACACGGGGCTAGCGGGAGCGGCAGATACGCAGTATTTT.

The CDR3 DNA reads TGTGCCAGCAGCTTACGAGGGGCCGCCTACGAGCAGTACTTC. It codes for CASSLRGAAYEQYF. The rearrangement joins TRBV7-9 to TRBJ2-7; possibly TRBD1 or TRBD2 for D (5 bases each). Germline lookup yields CDR1 SEHNR and CDR2 FQNEAQ (reference sequence). With 2 bases removed from V and 2 bases from J, the gap between germline ends came to 10 bases. The CDR3 has 14 residues.